This T cell receptor beta chain was profiled in a study of shared clonotypes between healthy human individuals. The wider study: With ages of 18 to 49, the donors were a couple of women and three men.

Clones were read by immunoSEQ multiplex PCR, and TCRdb kept only the in-frame ones, dropping some. This table holds 900,000 to 1,200,000 clones, approximately 80% found once. The ends were cut back, 2 bases at V and 9 bases at J, with 16 bases in the middle. Germline values: CDR1 SGDLS, CDR2 YYNGEE. There are 14 residues in the CDR3. This receptor was obtained from a young man in good health. Some clones in this sample may be carry-over from other donors' samples. The sequencing sample was made of memory CD4+ T cells from PBMCs. Indicated subset: CD45RA-negative fraction. This sequence joins TRBV9 and TRBJ2-3; a possible D gene is TRBD2 (6 bases). CDR3: CASSVEGTSMTQYF. CDR3 DNA: TGTGCCAGCAGCGTGGAGGGAACTAGTATGACGCAGTATTTT. Full variable domain (outside the CDR3, taken from reference TRBV9 and TRBJ2-3): DSGVTQTPKHLITATGQRVTLRCSPRSGDLSVYWYQQSLDQGLQFLIQYYNGEERAKGNILERFSAQQFPDLHSELNLSSLELGDSALYFCASSVEGTSMTQYFGPGTRLTVL.